This passage covers 15 T cell receptor beta chains from one sample sequenced in a study of beta chain features in type 1 diabetes. Every bit of the isolated RNA underwent reverse transcription, so sequencing read expressed TCRB transcripts. Measured with immunoSEQ multiplex PCR; TCRdb has only the in-frame clones, and not every one. The sample contains some 270,000 clones, 7% to 9% of which appear only once. The sample comprised central memory CD4+ T cells from blood. These receptors were taken from a woman younger than 30 in good health.

V usage is TRBV29-1 and J usage is TRBJ2-1, with D possibly being TRBD1 (5 bases). Trimming removed 7 bases at V and 0 bases at J, with 13 bases between. The CDR3 is made up of 14 amino acids. CDR1 is SQVTM, CDR2 ANQGSEA, per germline. The CDR3 DNA is TGCAGCGCCCTAGGACACAGCTCCTACAATGAGCAGTTCTTC. Encoded protein: CSALGHSSYNEQFF.

This clone has just a few counts. The V call is TRBV5-1, the J call TRBJ2-1; 9 bases are shared with TRBD1. Unmatched junction bases numbered 9, after V lost 0 bases and J lost 8 bases. The germline CDR1 and CDR2 sequences are SGHRS and YFSETQ. CDR3 length: 16 residues. CDR3 DNA sequence: TGCGCCAGCAGCTTGGATGGGACAGGGTTGTATTATGAGCAGTTCTTC. Its protein product is CASSLDGTGLYYEQFF.

This rearrangement joins TRBV7-9 to TRBJ2-3; 12 bases are shared with TRBD2. Germline trimming cut 3 bases from V and 1 base from J; bases unmatched to any gene: 5. Germline CDR1 reads SEHNR; CDR2 reads FQNEAQ (reference sequence). There are 17 residues in the CDR3. The CDR3: CASSFHRTSGGTDTQYF. The DNA for the CDR3 is TGTGCCAGCAGCTTCCATCGGACTAGCGGGGGCACAGATACGCAGTATTTT.

This chain joins TRBV15 and TRBJ1-1; 7 bases line up with TRBD1. J lost 9 bases, V lost 0 bases, and 1 base had no gene match. CDR1 is LNHNV, CDR2 YYDKDF, per germline (reference sequence). The CDR3 runs to 12 residues. The CDR3 coding sequence is TGTGCCACCAGCAGAGAACAGGGGAAAGCTTTCTTT. Amino acid sequence: CATSREQGKAFF.

The genes are TRBV2 and TRBJ1-5, with TRBD1 matching 7 bases. The trim removed 6 bases at V and 6 bases at J, leaving 5 bases unmatched. This CDR3 is 13 amino acids long. Looked up from germline, CDR1 is SNHLY and CDR2 is FYNNEI. The CDR3 nucleotides are TGTGCCAGCAGAGTAGACAGGGTTCAGCCCCAGCATTTT. Translating gives CASRVDRVQPQHF.

The chain employs TRBV19 and TRBJ2-7, with a possible D match to TRBD1 (5 bases). CDR1 is LNHDA, CDR2 SQIVND, per germline (reference sequence). Trimming removed 5 bases from V and 7 bases from J, with 12 bases in between. The CDR3 length is 12 residues. CDR3 DNA: TGTGCCAGTAGTGTAAGGGGTTATGAGCAGTACTTC. This sequence encodes CASSVRGYEQYF.

This clone came up a few times. This sequence joins TRBV4-3 and TRBJ2-6; D remains ambiguous. The CDR3 totals 14 residues. From germline, CDR1 is LGHNA and CDR2 YSLEER. Trimming pared 4 bases from V and 2 bases from J, leaving 6 bases between. CDR3 amino acids: CASSLRTGANVLTF. The CDR3 DNA sequence: TGCGCCAGCAGCCTTAGGACTGGGGCCAACGTCCTGACTTTC.

The J gene is TRBJ2-5, the V gene TRBV7-2; the D is unclear. CDR3 length: 13 amino acids. The V gene lost 4 bases and the J gene lost 5 bases, with 11 bases spanning the gap. CDR1 and CDR2 from the germline V gene are SGHTA and FQGNSA. The CDR3 sequence is CASSSQFQETQYF. CDR3 DNA sequence: TGTGCCAGCAGCTCTCAGTTTCAGGAGACCCAGTACTTC.

This clone appeared a few times. V and J are TRBV10-3 and TRBJ2-1; D remains ambiguous. The length of the CDR3 is 11 residues. The V and J ends lost 3 bases and 8 bases respectively, with 5 bases between them. From germline, CDR1 is ENHRY and CDR2 SYGVKD. The CDR3 loop is CAISDYDEQFF. CDR3 nucleotides: TGTGCCATCAGTGATTATGATGAGCAGTTCTTC.

This clone was counted only a few times. The missing conserved phenylalanine or tryptophan at the end of this CDR3 makes a read error likely. The DNA is omitted, as the CDR3 cannot be located on it reliably, and the CDR3 follows TCRdb's listing. The V call is TRBV28, the J call TRBJ2-7. From its first to its last residue, the CDR3 has 12 amino acids. Germline CDR1 reads MDHEN; CDR2 reads SYDVKM. CDR3 sequence: CASSSNRDLGYG.

The gene calls are TRBV9 and TRBJ2-1, with TRBD1 matching 8 bases. Germline values: CDR1 SGDLS, CDR2 YYNGEE. The CDR3 covers 17 residues. The trim removed 3 bases at V and 6 bases at J, leaving 14 bases unmatched. DNA for the CDR3: TGTGCCAGCAGCGGGAGGTCAGGGGGCCGTATCGTCAATGAGCAGTTCTTC. Translated: CASSGRSGGRIVNEQFF.

The chain recombines TRBV5-4 with TRBJ2-1, with TRBD2 matching over 9 bases. The length of the CDR3 is 18 residues. V lost 0 bases and J lost 1; bases outside the gene matches: 8. Looked up from germline, CDR1 is SGHNT and CDR2 is YYREEE (reference sequence). The DNA for the CDR3 is TGTGCCAGCAGCTTGGGGGGGTTAGCGGGAGAATCCTACAATGAGCAGTTCTTC. The encoded protein is CASSLGGLAGESYNEQFF.

The chain joins TRBV5-6 to TRBJ1-5; 7 bases fit TRBD1. This CDR3 is built from 14 residues. Germline-derived CDR1 and CDR2 are SGHDT and YYEEEE. The trim removed 4 bases at V and 5 bases at J, leaving 6 bases unmatched. The CDR3 region is CASSRRGLYQPQHF. The CDR3 DNA reads as TGTGCCAGCAGCAGGAGGGGGCTATATCAGCCCCAGCATTTT.

This clone has just a few counts. The rearrangement joins TRBV27 to TRBJ2-1; D is undetermined. The CDR3 totals 13 residues. Germline V gene sequence: CDR1 MNHEY, CDR2 SMNVEV (reference sequence). V was trimmed by 6 bases and J by 9 bases, leaving 15 bases between them. DNA for the CDR3: TGTGCCAGCAGCACTTTGTCCCCCCGTGAGCAGTTCTTC. This codes for CASSTLSPREQFF.

This clone showed up just a few times. Different DNA sequences within this sample yield the same CDR3. This chain joins TRBV5-1 and TRBJ2-5; D remains unclear. There are 12 residues in the CDR3. Germline CDR1 and CDR2: SGHRS and YFSETQ. V gave up 4 bases and J gave up 0 bases, with 4 bases separating them. In nucleotides, the CDR3 is TGCGCCAGCAGCCTTTACCAAGAGACCCAGTACTTC. This translates into CASSLYQETQYF.